This T cell receptor (beta chain) is from a study of T cells in Graves' hyperthyroidism and ophthalmopathy. The definition of stable Graves' hyperthyroidism was no ophthalmopathy progression within 18 months. Among the patients, aged 18 to 65, hyperthyroidism was newly diagnosed and had lasted under 2 months. This CDR3 has 15 amino acids. Deletions cut 7 bases from V and 0 bases from J, with 12 bases between. CDR1 SNHLY and CDR2 FYNNEI come from the germline V gene. Study conclusions and caveats: Among thyroid clonotypes expanded above 0.001, most also appeared in blood.

Comments on this clonotype: Its target is unknown.

RNA transcripts served as the template for amplifying TCR beta CDR3 regions. TCR CDR3 regions were first amplified by RT-PCR with HTBI primers. A single record per CDR3 protein comes from TCRdb applying MiXCR to the multiplex PCR reads. This table holds over 700,000 distinct CDR3 sequences, around 38% found once. The TCR comes from a man younger than 30 with Graves' hyperthyroidism. Sequencing was done on a sample of blood. V usage is TRBV2 and J usage is TRBJ1-4; unclear D gene. The CDR3, as DNA: TGTGCCAGCACCGCGGACGGTGCAACTAATGAAAAACTGTTTTTT. Protein sequence: CASTADGATNEKLFF.